The present TCR beta chain was sequenced within a study of regulatory T cells in long-lasting Graves disease. Study context: New Graves' disease cases had less than 3 months of antithyroid drugs.

Study conclusions and caveats: New patients shared 750 to 1,000 public clonotypes, fewer than the 2,500 to 3,500 shared by persistent patients.

In this sample, this clonotype turned up many times. Its antigen is unidentified. One end of the junction is discordant with germline, which a read error may explain. CDR1 SGHRS and CDR2 YFSETQ come from the germline V gene. There are 12 residues in the CDR3. With iRepertoire HTBI primers and Arm-PCR of CDR3 regions, TCR beta libraries were built. TCRdb called the multiplex PCR reads again in MiXCR, with one record for every CDR3 protein. The sample includes about 460,000 distinct CDR3 sequences, 13% to 15% seen only once; the top ten take around a sixth. The time point here: newly diagnosed GD, antithyroid drugs for less than 3 months. PBMCs were the source of the RNA used for TCR sequencing. The sample also formed part of further work on T cells in Graves' hyperthyroidism and ophthalmopathy. That publication notes: For the diagnoses, clinical symptoms, serum thyroxine and TRAb, thyroid ultrasound and orbital computed tomography were used.

Specimen: peripheral blood mononuclear cells (PBMCs), collected at new diagnosis, from a patient treated with antithyroid drugs. V usage is TRBV5-1 and J usage is TRBJ2-5; D gene ambiguous. The clonotype originates from a woman aged 50 to 60 with Graves disease. The CDR3 protein is CASSLDQETQYF. CDR3 in DNA: TGTGCCAGCAGCTTAGATCAAGAGACCCAGTACTTC.